This T cell receptor beta chain was sequenced in a study of regulatory dendritic cells for organ transplantation. At the level of the study: Regulatory dendritic cells came from monocytes given vitamin D3 and IL-10.

Note on this clone: The antigen is unknown.

Allogeneic regulatory or mature dendritic cells were co-cultured for roughly five days with CFSE-labeled sorted T cells at 1:10. The V gene lost 0 bases and the J gene lost 4 bases, with 7 bases spanning the gap. Per the germline V gene, CDR1 is LGHNA and CDR2 is YNFKEQ. This CDR3 contains 13 residues. Study-wide findings and caveats: Naive T cells showed high diversity, memory cells less, memory CD8+ least. Regulatory dendritic cells appeared to expand memory CD8+ clones less than mature ones.

Using immunoSEQ multiplex PCR, the repertoire was profiled, and TCRdb retains in-frame clones only, with some absent. The sample has approximately 12,000 clones; around three fifths are singletons. This clonotype was sampled from a human donor in good health. This chain uses TRBV4-2 with TRBJ2-7; TRBD1 is a possible D gene (6 bases). The sample consisted of naive CD8+ T cells from blood cultured with dendritic cells. Noted subset: CD45RA+ naive T cells. CDR3 residues: CASSQEQGYEQYF. In nucleotides, the CDR3 is TGTGCCAGCAGCCAAGAGCAGGGGTACGAGCAGTACTTC.